The 13 T cell receptor beta chains below all came from one sample that was sequenced in a study of blood T cell repertoires in COVID-19. Repertoires were generated with immunoSEQ multiplex PCR, while TCRdb's copy carries only in-frame clones and drops some. The repertoire includes just over 300,000 clones, approximately 84% of them detected once, and less than 4.5% sits in the top ten. Material for sequencing was PBMCs or T cells enriched from blood (not recorded which). The receptors originated from a man younger than 45 who had recovered from COVID-19.

This clone has at least ten counts. The CDR3 loop is CASSKAGGSYEQYF. For the CDR3, the DNA is TGTGCCAGCAGTAAGGCAGGGGGGAGCTACGAGCAGTACTTC. The V and J genes are TRBV2 and TRBJ2-7, with D perhaps matching TRBD1 (7 bases). This CDR3 is 14 amino acids long. Germline assignment: CDR1 SNHLY and CDR2 FYNNEI. V was shortened by 5 bases and J by 3 bases, with 14 bases between the two germline ends.

The chain joins TRBV24-1 to TRBJ1-4; D unclear. CDR3 size: 13 residues. Germline V gene sequence: CDR1 KGHDR, CDR2 SFDVKD. V was cut by 3 bases and J by 6 bases, with 7 bases left in between. The CDR3 DNA reads as TGTGCCACCAGTGATCCGCAGGATGAAAAACTGTTTTTT. Residues: CATSDPQDEKLFF.

The chain employs TRBV19 and TRBJ1-1, with 12 bases identical to TRBD1. Germline assignment: CDR1 LNHDA and CDR2 SQIVND (reference sequence). J was trimmed by 6 bases and V by 2 bases; bases with no gene match: 7. The CDR3 extends over 16 amino acids. The DNA for the CDR3 is TGTGCCAGTAGTATATGGGACAGGGGGCGAGGATCTGAAGCTTTCTTT. This sequence encodes CASSIWDRGRGSEAFF.

Comments on this clone: This same CDR3 is encoded by further DNA sequences in the sample. This chain uses TRBV3-1 (or the pseudogene TRBV3-2) with TRBJ1-6, with TRBD1 matching over 8 bases. The CDR3 length is 14 residues. Trimming at V came to 4 bases and at J to 6 bases, leaving 2 bases not matched to a gene. Germline V gene sequence: CDR1 LGHDT, CDR2 YNNKEL (reference sequence). Here the CDR3 reads CASSLTGVNSPLHF. CDR3 sequence (DNA): TGTGCCAGCAGCCTGACAGGGGTTAATTCACCCCTCCACTTT.

This sequence joins TRBV5-4 and TRBJ2-5; weak D call: TRBD2 (6 bases). V lost 2 bases and J 2 bases, leaving 10 bases between the germline ends. Germline V gives CDR1 SGHNT, CDR2 YYREEE (reference sequence). CDR3 size: 14 residues. In nucleotides, the CDR3 is TGTGCCAGCAGCTTTTCCGGGGGACAAGAGACCCAGTACTTC. Protein: CASSFSGGQETQYF. The full variable domain, with the rest looked up from reference TRBV5-4 and TRBJ2-5, is ETGVTQSPTHLIKTRGQQVTLRCSSQSGHNTVSWYQQALGQGPQFIFQYYREEENGRGNFPPRFSGLQFPNYSSELNVNALELDDSALYLCASSFSGGQETQYFGPGTRLLVL.

This clone appeared a few times. Other DNA sequences in the same sample also yield this CDR3. The CDR3 coding sequence is TGTGCCAGCAGCGTCGGACAGATGAACACTGAAGCTTTCTTT. As protein: CASSVGQMNTEAFF. The chain employs TRBV9 and TRBJ1-1; D might be TRBD1 (6 bases). V lost 2 bases and J lost 0, with 8 bases in between. CDR3 length: 14 residues. Germline CDR1 is SGDLS and CDR2 is YYNGEE.

The chain has TRBV7-9 and TRBJ1-6; D unresolved. CDR1 is SEHNR and CDR2 is FQNEAQ in the germline V gene (reference sequence). The CDR3 runs to 12 residues. V shed 1 base and J shed 13 bases, with 8 bases lying between them. CDR3 bases: TGTGCCAGCAGCTTAGTCTCCAGTCCCCTCCACTTT. Encoded protein: CASSLVSSPLHF. The variable domain in full, completed from reference TRBV7-9 and TRBJ1-6, reads DTGVSQNPRHKITKRGQNVTFRCDPISEHNRLYWYRQTLGQGPEFLTYFQNEAQLEKSRLLSDRFSAERPKGSFSTLEIQRTEQGDSAMYLCASSLVSSPLHFGNGTRLTVT.

CDR3 in DNA: TGTGCCACCAGCAGATCCCTCGGACAGGGGGCTTGGCAGCCCCAGCATTTT. Amino acids: CATSRSLGQGAWQPQHF. The chain couples TRBV15 to TRBJ1-5; 11 bases map to TRBD1. V shed 2 bases and J 7 bases; nucleotides not matched to a gene: 10. Germline CDR1 is LNHNV and CDR2 is YYDKDF (reference sequence). The CDR3 is 17 residues long.

The V gene is TRBV11-2, the J gene TRBJ1-4; D is perhaps TRBD1 (6 bases). Trimming removed 7 bases from V and 5 bases from J, with 17 bases in between. CDR1 SGHAT and CDR2 FQNNGV come from the germline V gene. The CDR3 extends over 15 amino acids. The CDR3 region has the DNA TGTGCCAGCACCACCTGGGGGCGGCGGAATGAAAAACTGTTTTTT. Amino acid sequence: CASTTWGRRNEKLFF.

This sequence joins TRBV20-1 and TRBJ1-1; TRBD1 is a possible D gene (5 bases). Trimming took off 3 bases at V and 2 bases at J, with 13 bases between the two ends. CDR3 length: 14 amino acids. The germline gives CDR1 DFQATT, CDR2 SNEGSKA (reference sequence). The CDR3 DNA follows: TGCAGTGCTAGTCCCGGAGACAGTAACACTGAAGCTTTCTTT. Protein: CSASPGDSNTEAFF.

The CDR3 region is CASSRAGTGGEKLFF. In DNA, the CDR3 is TGTGCCAGCAGCCGAGCCGGGACAGGGGGTGAAAAACTGTTTTTT. The V call is TRBV28, the J call TRBJ1-4; 11 nucleotides match TRBD1. This CDR3 has 15 amino acids. The germline gives CDR1 MDHEN, CDR2 SYDVKM. V lost 6 bases and J lost 7; bases outside the gene matches: 7. The variable domain in full, completed from reference TRBV28 and TRBJ1-4, reads DVKVTQSSRYLVKRTGEKVFLECVQDMDHENMFWYRQDPGLGLRLIYFSYDVKMKEKGDIPEGYSVSREKKERFSLILESASTNQTSMYLCASSRAGTGGEKLFFGSGTQLSVL.

The V gene is TRBV5-5, the J gene TRBJ2-6; no firm D call. V lost 0 bases, J lost 1 base, and 11 bases lay in between. Germline V gene sequence: CDR1 SGHKS, CDR2 YYEKEE (reference sequence). The CDR3 extends over 17 amino acids. The CDR3 reads CASSLAAVASGANVLTF. CDR3 bases: TGTGCCAGCAGCTTGGCTGCAGTCGCTTCTGGGGCCAACGTCCTGACTTTC.

The rearrangement uses TRBV6-6 and TRBJ2-3, with 10 bases aligning to TRBD2. The CDR3 extends over 17 amino acids. Trimming cost V 5 bases and J 9 bases; bases outside gene matches: 17. Germline loops: CDR1 MNHNY, CDR2 SVGAGI (reference sequence). DNA for the CDR3: TGTGCCAGCAGTCCGCTGACTAGCGGGTCTTCCACGGGAACGCAGTATTTT. Protein sequence: CASSPLTSGSSTGTQYF.